This T cell receptor beta chain was found in a study of cytomegalovirus exposure and HLA in healthy donors. CDR1 and CDR2 from the germline V gene are SGHRS and YFSETQ. This CDR3 is 14 amino acids long. V trimming: 4 bases; J trimming: 1 base; junction bases outside the gene matches: 3. Comments on this clone: The antigen is undetermined.

Study-wide findings and caveats: Donor immune exposure was known only as CMV serostatus. Roughly even sequencing depth across donors was the assumption behind the presence/absence analyses.

PCR involved 60 Vbeta and 13 Jbeta primers. The table came from immunoSEQ multiplex PCR; TCRdb's copy has only in-frame clones and leaves some out. The sample holds under 200,000 clones, around four fifths seen once. The sample was PBMCs. The clonotype originates from a woman aged 25 to 39 in good health and CMV-seronegative. This chain links TRBV5-1 with TRBJ2-5, with 8 bases that match TRBD1. CDR3 loop: CASSPGQGQETQYF. The CDR3 DNA follows: TGCGCCAGCAGCCCTGGACAGGGCCAAGAGACCCAGTACTTC.